Each of the 32 T cell receptor beta chains below was sequenced from the same sample in a study of blood T cell repertoires in COVID-19. Measured with immunoSEQ multiplex PCR; TCRdb has only the in-frame clones, and not every one. Here the sample spans 25,000 to 30,000 clones, approximately 85% being singletons. Sequencing was performed on peripheral blood. Receptor source: a woman aged 80 or over with COVID-19, enrolled during active disease.

V gene TRBV18 combines with J gene TRBJ1-1; D call uncertain. CDR1 KGHSH and CDR2 LQKENI come from the germline V gene. CDR3 length equals 13 residues. Trimming removed 6 bases at V and 3 bases at J, with 11 bases between. CDR3 loop: CASSPQVDTEAFF. CDR3 nucleotide sequence: TGTGCCAGCTCGCCGCAAGTAGACACTGAAGCTTTCTTT. Looking up the rest from reference TRBV18 and TRBJ1-1 gives the full variable domain: NAGVMQNPRHLVRRRGQEARLRCSPMKGHSHVYWYRQLPEEGLKFMVYLQKENIIDESGMPKERFSAEFPKEGPSILRIQQVVRGDSAAYFCASSPQVDTEAFFGQGTRLTVV.

The chain couples TRBV7-2 to TRBJ2-2; 8 bases align to TRBD2. This CDR3 is built from 17 residues. With 4 bases clipped from V and 4 bases from J, the junction kept 11 bases outside the gene matches. The V gene's germline CDR1 is SGHTA and CDR2 FQGNSA. CDR3 amino acids: CASSSGLVSGSTGELFF. The CDR3 nucleotides are TGTGCCAGCAGCTCCGGCTTAGTCAGCGGGAGCACCGGGGAGCTGTTTTTT.

V is TRBV18 and J is TRBJ2-3; D might be TRBD2 (5 bases). The germline gives CDR1 KGHSH, CDR2 LQKENI. CDR3 size: 16 residues. Between the trimmed V and J ends, which lost 1 base and 3 bases, there was a span of 14 bases. The CDR3 sequence: CASSPRGESRTDTQYF. The DNA of the CDR3 is TGTGCCAGCTCACCACGGGGAGAATCGAGGACAGATACGCAGTATTTT.

This chain joins TRBV5-6 and TRBJ2-7; D is unresolved. V lost 3 bases and J 4 bases, leaving 11 bases between the germline ends. The CDR3 covers 13 residues. Germline values: CDR1 SGHDT, CDR2 YYEEEE. CDR3: CASSSNQRYEQYF. The CDR3 nucleotides are TGTGCCAGCAGCTCTAATCAGCGATACGAGCAGTACTTC.

This clone has only one observation. This sequence joins TRBV7-2 and TRBJ1-1; D may be TRBD1 (5 bases). V lost 2 bases, J lost 1 base, and 8 bases lay in between. From germline, CDR1 is SGHTA and CDR2 FQGNSA. The CDR3 loop spans 14 amino acids. As DNA, the CDR3 is TGTGCCAGCAGCTTAAGCAGGGCGAACACTGAAGCTTTCTTT. It encodes CASSLSRANTEAFF.

This chain joins TRBV5-1 and TRBJ2-1, with 14 nucleotides matching TRBD2. The CDR3 totals 16 residues. V was pared by 4 bases and J by 5 bases, with 5 bases of the junction left unmatched. Per the germline V gene, CDR1 is SGHRS and CDR2 is YFSETQ. CDR3 protein: CASSPRTSGGNNEQFF. DNA of the CDR3: TGCGCCAGCAGCCCCCGGACTAGCGGGGGGAACAATGAGCAGTTCTTC.

The gene calls are TRBV3-1 (or the pseudogene TRBV3-2) and TRBJ1-6; 9 bases match TRBD1. The germline V gene encodes CDR1 LGHDT and CDR2 YNNKEL (reference sequence). There are 15 residues in the CDR3. V lost 1 base to trimming and J lost 10 bases; unmatched junction nucleotides: 5. The CDR3 coding sequence is TGTGCCAGCAGCCAAGGCCACAGGGGGCAGTCACCCCTCCACTTT. Translated: CASSQGHRGQSPLHF.

This clone was seen a handful of times. V and J are TRBV2 and TRBJ1-4, with D maybe TRBD1 (6 bases). The CDR3 runs 16 residues. Trimming removed 4 bases at V and 3 bases at J, with 15 bases between. CDR1 is SNHLY, CDR2 FYNNEI, per germline. The CDR3 DNA follows: TGTGCCAGCAGTGTGGGGCGGGGGCGCGCTAATGAAAAACTGTTTTTT. Its protein is CASSVGRGRANEKLFF.

The chain couples TRBV25-1 to TRBJ1-5; D unresolved. The V and J ends lost 3 bases and 2 bases respectively, with 11 bases between them. The V gene's germline CDR1 is MGHDK and CDR2 SYGVNS. This CDR3 is 15 amino acids long. The CDR3 spells CASSEGGQGNQPQHF. Here the CDR3 DNA reads TGTGCCAGCAGTGAGGGTGGCCAGGGCAATCAGCCCCAGCATTTT.

This sequence joins TRBV29-1 and TRBJ1-2; D is unclear. Germline CDR1 SQVTM, CDR2 ANQGSEA. The CDR3 totals 12 residues. Trimming cost V 3 bases and J 3 bases, with 8 bases left between them. CDR3 nucleotides: TGCAGCGTTGACGCACTATACTATGGCTACACCTTC. This encodes CSVDALYYGYTF.

V usage is TRBV7-9 and J usage is TRBJ1-2; 10 bases agree with TRBD1. The germline gives CDR1 SEHNR, CDR2 FQNEAQ (reference sequence). After removal of 1 base from V and 6 bases from J, the junction contained 8 bases not matched to a gene. This CDR3 comprises 16 residues. CDR3 sequence: CASSLGPGQGVDGYTF. The CDR3 coding sequence is TGTGCCAGCAGCTTAGGCCCAGGACAGGGGGTTGATGGCTACACCTTC.

The CDR3: CASRTQGNTEAFF. CDR3 nucleotide sequence: TGTGCCAGCAGGACCCAGGGAAACACTGAAGCTTTCTTT. The genes are TRBV6-5 and TRBJ1-1; tentatively, D is TRBD1 (5 bases). Germline V gene lookup returns CDR1 MNHEY and CDR2 SVGAGI. Trimming left V 6 bases short and J 2 bases short, with 10 bases between. CDR3 length equals 13 residues.

This chain uses TRBV9 with TRBJ2-1; D is perhaps TRBD2 (7 bases). CDR3 length: 16 residues. In germline, CDR1 is SGDLS, CDR2 YYNGEE. V was pared by 0 bases and J by 5 bases, with 15 bases between. The CDR3 DNA reads TGTGCCAGCAGCGTAGACGCGGGGGCCCTACACAATGAGCAGTTCTTC. This sequence encodes CASSVDAGALHNEQFF.

The V and J genes are TRBV14 and TRBJ2-1; 9 nucleotides line up with TRBD2. Looked up from germline, CDR1 is SGHDN and CDR2 is FVKESK. The CDR3 runs 16 residues. J was trimmed by 8 bases and V by 2 bases; bases with no gene match: 10. The CDR3 here is CASSQRAGGMKDEQFF. The CDR3 DNA reads TGTGCCAGCAGCCAAAGGGCGGGAGGGATGAAGGATGAGCAGTTCTTC. Full variable domain (remainder filled in from reference TRBV14 and TRBJ2-1): EAGVTQFPSHSVIEKGQTVTLRCDPISGHDNLYWYRRVMGKEIKFLLHFVKESKQDESGMPNNRFLAERTGGTYSTLKVQPAELEDSGVYFCASSQRAGGMKDEQFFGPGTRLTVL.

This clone was counted only a few times. The rearrangement uses TRBV6-4 and TRBJ1-6; 7 bases align to TRBD1. CDR3 length equals 14 residues. The germline CDR1 and CDR2 sequences are MRHNA and SNTAGT. The V segment lost 5 bases and the J segment 6 bases; nucleotides outside the gene matches: 4. The chain's CDR3 is CASSSGTANSPLHF. Here the CDR3 DNA reads TGTGCCAGCAGTTCCGGGACAGCTAATTCACCCCTCCACTTT.

This rearrangement joins TRBV10-3 to TRBJ2-7; 7 positions match TRBD1. V lost 1 base to trimming and J lost 6 bases; unmatched junction nucleotides: 9. Per the germline V gene, CDR1 is ENHRY and CDR2 is SYGVKD. The CDR3 loop spans 15 amino acids. CDR3 sequence: CAISELGQLFSEQYF. In DNA, the CDR3 is TGTGCCATCAGTGAGTTGGGACAGCTATTTTCCGAGCAGTACTTC.

The chain carries TRBV7-2 and TRBJ2-1, with 8 bases lining up with TRBD1. V dropped 4 bases and J dropped 2; count of bases not matched to a gene: 4. Germline loops: CDR1 SGHTA, CDR2 FQGNSA. The CDR3 contains 15 residues. The CDR3 loop reads CASSSGQGTYNEQFF. The CDR3 region has the DNA TGTGCCAGCAGCTCCGGACAGGGAACCTACAATGAGCAGTTCTTC.

This rearrangement joins TRBV2 to TRBJ2-1, with D uncertain. The germline gives CDR1 SNHLY, CDR2 FYNNEI. The CDR3 loop spans 10 amino acids. V lost 4 bases and J 12 bases, leaving 7 bases between the germline ends. The DNA for the CDR3 is TGTGCCAGCAGTGTTTCGTGGCAGTTCTTC. It specifies CASSVSWQFF.

This sequence joins TRBV7-2 and TRBJ1-6; perhaps TRBD1 as D (5 bases). V was clipped by 2 bases and J by 7 bases, with 6 bases between them. CDR3 size: 13 residues. The germline V gene encodes CDR1 SGHTA and CDR2 FQGNSA. DNA of the CDR3: TGTGCCAGCAGCTTAAACAGGAATTCACCCCTCCACTTT. Its translation is CASSLNRNSPLHF. Filled out from reference TRBV7-2 and TRBJ1-6, the complete variable domain reads GAGVSQSPSNKVTEKGKDVELRCDPISGHTALYWYRQSLGQGLEFLIYFQGNSAPDKSGLPSDRFSAERTGGSVSTLTIQRTQQEDSAVYLCASSLNRNSPLHFGNGTRLTVT.

The rearrangement links TRBV13 to TRBJ2-7; D is undetermined. The CDR3 is made up of 15 amino acids. The V and J ends lost 0 bases and 3 bases respectively, with 12 bases between them. The germline CDR1 and CDR2 sequences are PRHDT and FYEKMQ (reference sequence). CDR3 in amino acids: CASSLGQILDYEQYF. The CDR3 DNA is TGTGCCAGCAGCTTAGGCCAGATTCTAGACTACGAGCAGTACTTC.

V is TRBV6-5 and J is TRBJ2-1; no clear D gene. This CDR3 is built from 13 residues. CDR1 MNHEY and CDR2 SVGAGI come from the germline V gene. Trimming took 5 bases from V and 3 from J, leaving 8 bases between them. CDR3 nucleotide sequence: TGTGCCAGCAGTCTGACATTCTACAATGAGCAGTTCTTC. As protein: CASSLTFYNEQFF.

The genes are TRBV11-3 and TRBJ2-1; 10 bases fit TRBD1. CDR1 and CDR2 from the germline V gene are SGHNT and YENEEA. This CDR3 comprises 15 residues. V gave up 5 bases and J gave up 10 bases; unmatched junction bases: 11. CDR3 sequence reads: CASSPGQGEEREQFF. The CDR3 DNA is TGTGCCAGCAGCCCAGGACAGGGGGAAGAACGGGAGCAGTTCTTC. Supplemented by reference TRBV11-3 and TRBJ2-1, the full variable domain reads EAGVVQSPRYKIIEKKQPVAFWCNPISGHNTLYWYLQNLGQGPELLIRYENEEAVDDSQLPKDRFSAERLKGVDSTLKIQPAELGDSAVYLCASSPGQGEEREQFFGPGTRLTVL.

The chain couples TRBV6-5 to TRBJ2-3; 9 nucleotides match TRBD2. Germline V CDR1 and CDR2: MNHEY, SVGAGI. Unmatched junction bases numbered 7, after V lost 4 bases and J lost 5 bases. CDR3 length equals 15 residues. CDR3 nucleotide sequence: TGTGCCAGCAGTTCGGCGGGGGGGGGTCTAGATACGCAGTATTTT. It encodes CASSSAGGGLDTQYF.

The chain is built from TRBV12-3 or TRBV12-4 and TRBJ1-2, with D perhaps TRBD1 (6 bases). The CDR3 sequence is 13 residues long. V shed 6 bases and J shed 3 bases, with 11 bases lying between them. CDR3 loop: CASSGDTYYGYTF. In DNA form, the CDR3 reads TGTGCCAGCAGCGGGGACACCTACTATGGCTACACCTTC.

The rearrangement uses TRBV6-5 and TRBJ1-5, with a tentative D call TRBD1 (5 bases). CDR3 size: 14 residues. The V gene lost 2 bases and the J gene lost 2 bases, with 7 bases spanning the gap. Germline loops: CDR1 MNHEY, CDR2 SVGAGI. The CDR3 bases are TGTGCCAGCAGTTACCTGACAGGCAATCAGCCCCAGCATTTT. Its translation is CASSYLTGNQPQHF.

This sequence joins TRBV7-9 and TRBJ2-7; D may be TRBD2 (6 bases). Germline assignment: CDR1 SEHNR and CDR2 FQNEAQ (reference sequence). The germline V and J ends were trimmed by 1 base and 6 bases, with 16 bases remaining between them. The CDR3 length is 15 residues. The chain's CDR3 is CASSLVLRGWSEQYF. In DNA, the CDR3 is TGTGCCAGCAGCTTAGTCCTCCGGGGGTGGAGCGAGCAGTACTTC.

The chain couples TRBV18 to TRBJ1-2; no clear D gene. Deletions cut 1 base from V and 6 bases from J, with 9 bases between. Germline V gene data show CDR1 as KGHSH and CDR2 as LQKENI. This CDR3 has 13 amino acids. The CDR3 DNA reads TGTGCCAGCTCACCACGGGCCTCCGATGGCTACACCTTC. It yields the protein CASSPRASDGYTF. The complete variable domain, with remaining parts taken from reference TRBV18 and TRBJ1-2, reads NAGVMQNPRHLVRRRGQEARLRCSPMKGHSHVYWYRQLPEEGLKFMVYLQKENIIDESGMPKERFSAEFPKEGPSILRIQQVVRGDSAAYFCASSPRASDGYTFGSGTRLTVV.

V and J are TRBV30 and TRBJ1-2, with a tentative D call TRBD1 (5 bases). Trimming removed 0 bases from V and 0 bases from J, with 17 bases in between. Germline-derived CDR1 and CDR2 are GTSNPN and SVGIG (reference sequence). The CDR3 has 17 residues. CDR3 sequence (DNA): TGTGCCTGGAGTGTCAACAATCAGGGTTTCGCTAACTATGGCTACACCTTC. This encodes CAWSVNNQGFANYGYTF. The variable domain in full, completed from reference TRBV30 and TRBJ1-2, reads SQTIHQWPATLVQPVGSPLSLECTVEGTSNPNLYWYRQAAGRGLQLLFYSVGIGQISSEVPQNLSASRPQDRQFILSSKKLLLSDSGFYLCAWSVNNQGFANYGYTFGSGTRLTVV.

This sequence joins TRBV9 and TRBJ1-1; no clear D. The V gene's germline CDR1 is SGDLS and CDR2 YYNGEE. The germline V and J ends were trimmed by 3 bases and 5 bases, with 11 bases remaining between them. The CDR3 consists of 13 residues. CDR3 DNA sequence: TGTGCCAGCAGCGCGTCCGAGGGTACTGAAGCTTTCTTT. This encodes CASSASEGTEAFF.

The chain recombines TRBV6-5 with TRBJ1-5; D is uncertain. The CDR3 totals 14 residues. Trimming removed 8 bases from V and 2 bases from J, with 13 bases in between. Germline V CDR1 and CDR2: MNHEY, SVGAGI. The CDR3 reads CASYGSLGNQPQHF. As DNA, the CDR3 is TGTGCCAGCTATGGGAGTTTGGGCAATCAGCCCCAGCATTTT.

The gene calls are TRBV19 and TRBJ2-3; TRBD1 might be the D (6 bases). V lost 5 bases and J 2 bases, leaving 11 bases between the germline ends. The CDR3 is 14 amino acids. Germline values: CDR1 LNHDA, CDR2 SQIVND (reference sequence). In DNA, the CDR3 is TGTGCCAGTAGTCCAGACAGGAACACAGATACGCAGTATTTT. It is translated as CASSPDRNTDTQYF.

The CDR3 reads CASSSSNRTRVAWAFF. The CDR3 DNA sequence: TGTGCCAGCAGCTCCAGTAACCGGACGAGAGTAGCGTGGGCTTTCTTT. The chain recombines TRBV7-8 with TRBJ1-1; D is unclear. V was cut by 4 bases and J by 11 bases, with 26 bases left in between. CDR1 is SGHVS and CDR2 is FQNEAQ in the germline V gene. The CDR3 runs 16 residues.